This TCR beta chain was sequenced during a study of breast tumors, draining lymph nodes, adjacent tissues. Worth noting for this clonotype: The antigen is undetermined.

The lymph nodes were axillary draining lymph nodes from breast cancer patients. Study results and caveats: Data only fit, rather than demonstrated, lymph node origin of most tumor T cells.

MiXCR, run by TCRdb on the multiplex PCR reads, gives a single entry per CDR3 protein. The repertoire has 290,000 or so distinct CDR3 sequences, under 35% of them found once; the top ten carry over 0.95%. The germline V gene has CDR1 SNHLY and CDR2 FYNNEI. V lost 2 bases and J 2 bases, leaving 12 bases between the germline ends. The CDR3 is 15 amino acids. The sequenced sample consisted of axillary lymph node tissue. This sequence originates from a female donor with breast cancer. Some clones in this sample may be carry-over from other donors' samples. The chain uses TRBV2 and TRBJ2-5, with a tentative D call TRBD1 (6 bases). The CDR3 spells CASSETGTPQETQYF. In nucleotides, the CDR3 is TGTGCCAGCAGTGAAACTGGGACACCTCAAGAGACCCAGTACTTC.